Here is one T cell receptor beta chain with its context. Its antigen target is currently unknown. Per-nucleotide qualities are absent, and no much larger clonotype sits a single base away. The data stem from a study of T cell responses to AZD1222 COVID-19 vaccine (dated by TCRdb to the early 2020s). Turning to the overall study: AZD1222 recipients with second doses at about 4 weeks or about 12 weeks were pooled, because spike-specific TCR depth and breadth did not differ between schedules. A total of under 250 trial participants underwent TCR sequencing, of whom under 220 had received two doses of AZD1222 and 26 had received two doses of the MenACWY control vaccine. Trial participants were enrolled into age subgroups of 18-55, 56-69 and 70-plus years, which contained approximately 150, 30 and 60 TCR-sequenced participants, respectively.

Measured from the cysteine to the phenylalanine, the CDR3 is 14 residues long. This entry keeps only the CDR3 DNA: 42 bases, framed from base 1. Taken from the germline V gene, the CDR1 and CDR2 loops are SNHLY and FYNNEI. V is pared back by 8 bases and J by 5 bases, with 17 bases lying between the germline termini. Study-wide findings and limitations: Reportedly, almost half of the unique spike-specific TCRs recognized epitopes lying outside the regions that are mutated in the B.1.351 and B.1.1.7 variants. The 56-69-year group was small, and its depth increase did not reach significance, likely because of low power. Conclusions about previously exposed vaccinees were limited because only a handful of AZD1222 recipients were SARS-CoV-2 seropositive at baseline. Vaccine-associated CD4 TCRs spanned the whole spike protein, with dominant responses in regions 160-218 and 743-854. Spike-specific TCR breadth and depth rose significantly after two AZD1222 doses compared with day 0 and with MenACWY recipients. Because no day 14 peak-response samples were available, repertoires were characterized only after the peak T cell response. Participants were mostly white British and included more females than males, and it was suggested by the authors that clonal diversity may have been underestimated.

Interpreted using the paper, the time point label stands for: baseline before first vaccination. Vaccinee samples were obtained from the UK trials COV001 and COV002, which included a single-blind randomized controlled phase 2/3 trial of AZD1222 (ChAdOx1 nCoV-19) in healthy adults. For TCRbeta chain sequencing, PBMC samples from trial participants were taken at day 0 and at day 28 after the second dose. The CDR3 regions of human TCRbeta chains were analyzed by immunosequencing. Under the source paper's analysis protocol: TCRs in the repertoires were compared against a reference library of SARS-CoV-2-specific TCRs that had been generated with the MIRA antigen-specificity platform. Breadth meant the fraction of unique TCRs that were SARS-CoV-2-associated, whereas depth meant the fraction of total T cells that were SARS-CoV-2-associated. Using the MIRA data, every spike-specific TCR was mapped to the spike region that the TCR reacted to and assigned to either a CD4 or a CD8 class. Log10-transformed breadth and depth values were compared by one-way ANOVA with Sidak's multiple comparisons tests. As stored in TCRdb, this immuneACCESS dataset retains in-frame rearrangements with V and J assigned. A fraction of the clones does not appear; measured against another copy, unresolved V genes explain less than half of the discrepancy, and the remainder lacks a known reason. V and J calls and clone size come straight from that table; D and trimming were deduced from the DNA. The sample table records some 140,000 clones; 80% to 95% of these occur just once. Approximately 3.4% of the sample rests with the top ten.

The source was peripheral blood, collected on day 0 of AZD1222 vaccination. Recombination connected TRBV2 to TRBJ2-3; the D region may be TRBD1 or TRBD2, each matching 5 bases equally. This clonotype originated in an adult in good health. The CDR3 protein is CASFGTSLGDTQYF. The base sequence is TGTGCCAGCTTCGGGACCAGCCTCGGAGATACGCAGTATTTT.